Listed here are 14 T cell receptor beta chains from one sample, sequenced in a study of blood T cell repertoires in COVID-19. Here immunoSEQ multiplex PCR was the method, and the copy in TCRdb shows in-frame clones only, minus some. Here the sample spans more than 70,000 clones, 80% being singletons. The sequenced sample was peripheral blood. The receptors shown here come from a woman aged 70-85 years with acute or convalescent COVID-19.

This chain joins TRBV29-1 and TRBJ2-5, with D tentatively TRBD1 (5 bases). CDR1 is SQVTM and CDR2 is ANQGSEA in the germline V gene. CDR3 size: 13 residues. V gave up 3 bases and J gave up 7 bases, with 15 bases separating them. CDR3 loop: CSVDRVPGGTQYF. The CDR3 nucleotides read TGCAGCGTTGACAGGGTTCCTGGTGGGACCCAGTACTTC. The full variable domain, in which reference TRBV29-1 and TRBJ2-5 provide the parts outside the CDR3, is SAVISQKPSRDICQRGTSLTIQCQVDSQVTMMFWYRQQPGQSLTLIATANQGSEATYESGFVIDKFPISRPNLTFSTLTVSNMSPEDSSIYLCSVDRVPGGTQYFGPGTRLLVL.

J is TRBJ1-2 and V is TRBV28; maybe TRBD1 (6 bases). Looked up from germline, CDR1 is MDHEN and CDR2 is SYDVKM. V lost 2 bases and J lost 8, with 18 bases in between. The length of the CDR3 is 15 residues. This CDR3 reads CASSLIAGTQGGYTF. In DNA, the CDR3 is TGTGCCAGCAGTTTAATAGCCGGGACCCAGGGGGGCTACACCTTC.

The chain joins TRBV6-5 to TRBJ1-2; TRBD1 is a possible D gene (6 bases). Germline CDR1 is MNHEY and CDR2 is SVGAGI. This CDR3 has 13 residues. V was pared by 7 bases and J by 4 bases, with 13 bases between. Here the CDR3 DNA reads TGTGCCAGCACCGACAGGCGCGCCTATGGCTACACCTTC. This gives the protein CASTDRRAYGYTF.

This clone was seen a few times. CDR3 residues: CAISMGQWTDTQYF. CDR3 coding DNA: TGTGCCATCAGTATGGGACAGTGGACAGATACGCAGTATTTT. The chain combines TRBV10-3 with TRBJ2-3; 7 bases fit TRBD1. The CDR3 runs 14 residues. V was pared by 5 bases and J by 3 bases, with 5 bases of the junction left unmatched. Germline loops: CDR1 ENHRY, CDR2 SYGVKD.

The chain links TRBV30 to TRBJ1-5; 8 positions match TRBD1. The ends lost 3 bases at V and 2 bases at J; junction bases unmatched: 6. The germline V gene has CDR1 GTSNPN and CDR2 SVGIG (reference sequence). This CDR3 contains 15 residues. This CDR3 reads CAWSTDREGNQPQHF. CDR3 sequence (DNA): TGTGCCTGGAGCACGGACAGGGAGGGCAATCAGCCCCAGCATTTT.

The chain has TRBV7-3 and TRBJ1-2; no reliable D call. The CDR3 has 13 amino acids. Deletions cut 1 base from V and 7 bases from J, with 10 bases between. Per the germline V gene, CDR1 is SGHTA and CDR2 is FQGTGA. The CDR3 spells CASSLNSRIGYTF. CDR3 in DNA: TGTGCCAGCAGCTTAAACTCCAGGATTGGCTACACCTTC.

This clone was observed a handful of times. The rearrangement joins TRBV5-4 to TRBJ1-2; D might be TRBD1 (5 bases). V lost 3 bases to trimming and J lost 7 bases, with 16 bases between them. Germline V gene data show CDR1 as SGHNT and CDR2 as YYREEE (reference sequence). The CDR3 covers 14 residues. The CDR3 sequence is CASSSPQGVGGYTF. DNA for the CDR3: TGTGCCAGCAGCTCTCCTCAGGGTGTCGGTGGCTACACCTTC.

V usage is TRBV4-1 and J usage is TRBJ1-2, with 9 bases fitting TRBD1. J lost 5 bases, V lost 0 bases, and 7 bases had no gene match. Germline V gene lookup returns CDR1 MGHRA and CDR2 YSYEKL. The CDR3 runs to 16 residues. The CDR3 DNA sequence: TGCGCCAGCAGCCAAGATAGGACAGGGGTGGGATATGGCTACACCTTC. Translating it yields CASSQDRTGVGYGYTF.

The chain employs TRBV28 and TRBJ2-7; D ambiguous. This CDR3 is built from 13 residues. The V end was cut by 2 bases, the J end by 4 bases, with 9 bases between. Germline V gene lookup returns CDR1 MDHEN and CDR2 SYDVKM. CDR3 nucleotides: TGTGCCAGCAGTTTAGGCACATGGTACGAGCAGTACTTC. Amino acid sequence: CASSLGTWYEQYF.

The chain couples TRBV7-9 to TRBJ1-2, with D unclear. Trimming left V 1 base short and J 7 bases short, with 7 bases between. The V gene's germline CDR1 is SEHNR and CDR2 FQNEAQ (reference sequence). The CDR3 extends over 12 amino acids. The CDR3 region has the DNA TGTGCCAGCAGCTTAGATATCGGTGGCTACACCTTC. Amino acid sequence: CASSLDIGGYTF.

This clone occurred once. This chain connects TRBV10-2 to TRBJ2-7, with TRBD1 matching over 8 bases. The germline V gene has CDR1 WSHSY and CDR2 SAAADI. The CDR3 runs to 14 residues. J gave up 1 base and V 8 bases, and 7 bases lay outside the gene matches. The CDR3 DNA sequence: TGCGCCAGCTCCGAAAGGACAGGGTCCTACGAGCAGTACTTC. This sequence encodes CASSERTGSYEQYF.

J is TRBJ1-2 and V is TRBV30; 8 bases align to TRBD1. Germline CDR1 is GTSNPN and CDR2 is SVGIG (reference sequence). The CDR3 is 14 residues long. Trimming at V came to 3 bases and at J to 4 bases, leaving 7 bases not matched to a gene. CDR3 loop: CAWREQGAFYGYTF. The DNA of the CDR3 is TGTGCCTGGAGAGAGCAGGGGGCATTCTATGGCTACACCTTC.

J is TRBJ1-5 and V is TRBV28; the match to TRBD1 covers 7 bases. V was pared by 5 bases and J by 4 bases, with 14 bases of the junction left unmatched. Germline CDR1 is MDHEN and CDR2 is SYDVKM. This CDR3 spans 17 amino acids. The DNA for the CDR3 is TGTGCCAGCAGTATCACAGGGGTGGTTCCCGAAAATCAGCCCCAGCATTTT. It is translated as CASSITGVVPENQPQHF.

A few counts support this clone. The J gene is TRBJ2-2, the V gene TRBV4-3; TRBD2 matches 9 bases. From germline, CDR1 is LGHNA and CDR2 YSLEER. CDR3 length equals 19 residues. V lost 3 bases to trimming and J lost 0 bases; unmatched junction nucleotides: 11. CDR3 DNA: TGCGCCAGCAGCCATACTTCCGGCGCGGGGGGGGCGAACACCGGGGAGCTGTTTTTT. Protein sequence: CASSHTSGAGGANTGELFF.